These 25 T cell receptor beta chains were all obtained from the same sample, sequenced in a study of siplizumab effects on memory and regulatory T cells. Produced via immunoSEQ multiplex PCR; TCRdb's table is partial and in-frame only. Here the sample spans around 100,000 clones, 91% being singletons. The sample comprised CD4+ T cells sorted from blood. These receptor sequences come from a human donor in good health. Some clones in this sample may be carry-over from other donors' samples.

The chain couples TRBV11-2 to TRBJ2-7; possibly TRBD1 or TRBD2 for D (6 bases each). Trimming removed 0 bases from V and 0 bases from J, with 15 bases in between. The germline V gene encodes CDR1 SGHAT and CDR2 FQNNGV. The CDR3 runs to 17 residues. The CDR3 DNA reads TGTGCCAGCAGCTTAGACGAGCTGGAGGGGGTCTCCTACGAGCAGTACTTC. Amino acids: CASSLDELEGVSYEQYF.

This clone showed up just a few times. The CDR3: CASIDRGSVTEAFF. In nucleotides, the CDR3 is TGTGCCAGCATAGACAGGGGGTCGGTCACTGAAGCTTTCTTT. The J gene is TRBJ1-1, the V gene TRBV2, with TRBD1 identical over 9 bases. Germline trimming cut 7 bases from V and 4 bases from J; bases unmatched to any gene: 7. Germline V gene sequence: CDR1 SNHLY, CDR2 FYNNEI. This CDR3 contains 14 residues.

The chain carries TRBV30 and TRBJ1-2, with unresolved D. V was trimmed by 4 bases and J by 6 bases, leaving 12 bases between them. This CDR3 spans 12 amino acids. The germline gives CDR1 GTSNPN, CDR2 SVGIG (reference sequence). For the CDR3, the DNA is TGTGCCTGGAACCTCGTGGGCGATGGCTACACCTTC. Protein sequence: CAWNLVGDGYTF.

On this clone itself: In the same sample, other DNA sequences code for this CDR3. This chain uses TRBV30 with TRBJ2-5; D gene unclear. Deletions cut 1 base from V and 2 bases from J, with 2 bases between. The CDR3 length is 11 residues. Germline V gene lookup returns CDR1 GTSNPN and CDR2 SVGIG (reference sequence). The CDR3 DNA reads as TGTGCCTGGAGTGGACAAGAGACCCAGTACTTC. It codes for CAWSGQETQYF.

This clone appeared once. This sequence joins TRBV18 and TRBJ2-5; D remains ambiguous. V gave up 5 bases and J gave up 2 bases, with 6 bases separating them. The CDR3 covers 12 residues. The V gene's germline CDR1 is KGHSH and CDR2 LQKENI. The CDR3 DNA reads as TGTGCCAGCTCAGCGACTCAAGAGACCCAGTACTTC. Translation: CASSATQETQYF.

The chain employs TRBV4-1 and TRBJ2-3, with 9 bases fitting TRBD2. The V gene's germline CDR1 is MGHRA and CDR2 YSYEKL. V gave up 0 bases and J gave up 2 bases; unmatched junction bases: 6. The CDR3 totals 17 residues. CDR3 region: CASSQDFAGGPTDTQYF. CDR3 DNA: TGCGCCAGCAGCCAAGATTTTGCGGGAGGGCCCACAGATACGCAGTATTTT.

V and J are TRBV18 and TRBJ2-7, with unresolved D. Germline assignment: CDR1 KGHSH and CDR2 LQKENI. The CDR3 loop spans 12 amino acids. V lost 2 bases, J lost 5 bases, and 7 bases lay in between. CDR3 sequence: CASSPVPNEQYF. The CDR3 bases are TGTGCCAGCTCACCAGTCCCAAACGAGCAGTACTTC.

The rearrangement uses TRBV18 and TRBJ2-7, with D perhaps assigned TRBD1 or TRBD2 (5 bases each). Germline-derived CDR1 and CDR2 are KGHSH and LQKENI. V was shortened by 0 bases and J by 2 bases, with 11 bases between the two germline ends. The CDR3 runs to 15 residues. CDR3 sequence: CASSPPSGAPYEQYF. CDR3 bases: TGTGCCAGCTCACCACCGTCCGGGGCCCCCTACGAGCAGTACTTC.

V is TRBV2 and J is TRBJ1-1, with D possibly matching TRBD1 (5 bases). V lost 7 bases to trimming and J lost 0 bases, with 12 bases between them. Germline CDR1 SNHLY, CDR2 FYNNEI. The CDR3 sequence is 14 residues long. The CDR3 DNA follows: TGTGCCAGCACTCTACAGGTATTGAACACTGAAGCTTTCTTT. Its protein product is CASTLQVLNTEAFF.

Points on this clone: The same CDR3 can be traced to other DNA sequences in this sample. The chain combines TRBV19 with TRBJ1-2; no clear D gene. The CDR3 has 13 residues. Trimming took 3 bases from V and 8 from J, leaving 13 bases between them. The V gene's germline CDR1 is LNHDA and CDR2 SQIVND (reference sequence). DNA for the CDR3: TGTGCCAGTAGTATGGGAGGAACCAGGGGCTACACCTTC. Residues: CASSMGGTRGYTF.

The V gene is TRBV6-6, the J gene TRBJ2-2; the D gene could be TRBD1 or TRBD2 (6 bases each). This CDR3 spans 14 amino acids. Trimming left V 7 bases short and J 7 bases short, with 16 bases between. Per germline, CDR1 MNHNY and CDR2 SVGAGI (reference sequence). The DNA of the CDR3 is TGTGCCAGCATTGCCCGGGGGCTGAACGGGGAGCTGTTTTTT. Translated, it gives CASIARGLNGELFF.

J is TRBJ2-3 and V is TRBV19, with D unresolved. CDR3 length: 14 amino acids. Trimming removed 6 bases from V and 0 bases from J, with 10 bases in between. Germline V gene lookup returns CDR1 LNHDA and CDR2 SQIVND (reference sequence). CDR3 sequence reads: CASSSTYSTDTQYF. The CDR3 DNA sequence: TGTGCCAGTAGCTCGACATACAGCACAGATACGCAGTATTTT.

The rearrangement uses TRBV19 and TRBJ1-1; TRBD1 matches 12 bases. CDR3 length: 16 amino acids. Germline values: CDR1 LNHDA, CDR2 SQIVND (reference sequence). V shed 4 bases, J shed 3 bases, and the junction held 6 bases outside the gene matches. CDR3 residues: CASSSRDRGLYTEAFF. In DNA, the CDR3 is TGTGCCAGTAGTAGCCGGGACAGGGGGCTTTACACTGAAGCTTTCTTT.

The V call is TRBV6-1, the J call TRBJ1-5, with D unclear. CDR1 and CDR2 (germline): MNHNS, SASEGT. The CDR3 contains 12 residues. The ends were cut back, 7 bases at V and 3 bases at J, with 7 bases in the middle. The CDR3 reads CASKNPNQPQHF. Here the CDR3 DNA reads TGTGCCAGCAAGAACCCCAATCAGCCCCAGCATTTT.

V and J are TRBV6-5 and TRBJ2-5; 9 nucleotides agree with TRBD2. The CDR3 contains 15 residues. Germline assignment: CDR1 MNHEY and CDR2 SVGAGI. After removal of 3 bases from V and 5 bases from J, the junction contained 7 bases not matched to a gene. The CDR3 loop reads CASSYLREGGETQYF. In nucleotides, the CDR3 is TGTGCCAGCAGTTATTTGCGGGAGGGAGGGGAGACCCAGTACTTC.

Written as DNA, the CDR3 is TGTGCCAGCAGTTTTATGGGCGGGAGGAGGGCAGATACGCAGTATTTT. It specifies CASSFMGGRRADTQYF. The gene calls are TRBV28 and TRBJ2-3; 8 positions agree with TRBD2. Germline V CDR1 and CDR2: MDHEN, SYDVKM. The CDR3 runs to 16 residues. The V segment lost 3 bases and the J segment 4 bases; nucleotides outside the gene matches: 9.

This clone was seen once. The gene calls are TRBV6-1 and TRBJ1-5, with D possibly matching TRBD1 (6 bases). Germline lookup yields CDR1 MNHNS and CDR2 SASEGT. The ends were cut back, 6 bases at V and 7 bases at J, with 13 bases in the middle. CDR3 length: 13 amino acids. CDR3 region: CASSNTGFQPQHF. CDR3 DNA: TGTGCCAGCAGCAACACAGGGTTCCAGCCCCAGCATTTT.

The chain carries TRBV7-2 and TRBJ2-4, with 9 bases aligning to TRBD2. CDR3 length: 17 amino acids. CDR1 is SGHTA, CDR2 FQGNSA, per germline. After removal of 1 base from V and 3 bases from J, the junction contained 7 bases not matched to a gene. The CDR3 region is CASSLDSAGGGKNIQYF. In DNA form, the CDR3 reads TGTGCCAGCAGCTTAGACTCTGCGGGAGGGGGCAAAAACATTCAGTACTTC. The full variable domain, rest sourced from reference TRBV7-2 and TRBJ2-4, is GAGVSQSPSNKVTEKGKDVELRCDPISGHTALYWYRQSLGQGLEFLIYFQGNSAPDKSGLPSDRFSAERTGGSVSTLTIQRTQQEDSAVYLCASSLDSAGGGKNIQYFGAGTRLSVL.

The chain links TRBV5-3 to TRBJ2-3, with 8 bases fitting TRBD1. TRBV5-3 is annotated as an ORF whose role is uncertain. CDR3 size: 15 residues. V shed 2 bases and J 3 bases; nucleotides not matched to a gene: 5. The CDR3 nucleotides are TGTGCCAGAAGCTTCAGGGGGCTAGGGACAGATACGCAGTATTTT. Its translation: CARSFRGLGTDTQYF.

CDR3 DNA sequence: TGTGCCAGCAGACCCAGGGGGACCACTGAAGCTTTCTTT. This codes for CASRPRGTTEAFF. The chain has TRBV13 and TRBJ1-1, with 7 nucleotides matching TRBD1. The CDR3 spans 13 residues. Germline V CDR1 and CDR2: PRHDT, FYEKMQ (reference sequence). V was clipped by 6 bases and J by 4 bases; unmatched bases: 5.

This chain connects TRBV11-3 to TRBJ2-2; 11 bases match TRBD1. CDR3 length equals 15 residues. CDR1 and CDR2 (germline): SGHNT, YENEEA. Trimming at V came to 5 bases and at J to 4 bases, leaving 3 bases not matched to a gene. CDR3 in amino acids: CASSPGQGATGELFF. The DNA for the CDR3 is TGTGCCAGCAGCCCAGGACAGGGGGCCACCGGGGAGCTGTTTTTT.

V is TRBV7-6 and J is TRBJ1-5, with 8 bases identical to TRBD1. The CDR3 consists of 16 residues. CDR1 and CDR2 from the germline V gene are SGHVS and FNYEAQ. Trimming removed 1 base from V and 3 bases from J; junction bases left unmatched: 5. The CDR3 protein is CASSLGTGRINQPQHF. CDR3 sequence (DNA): TGTGCCAGCAGCTTAGGGACAGGGAGGATCAATCAGCCCCAGCATTTT.

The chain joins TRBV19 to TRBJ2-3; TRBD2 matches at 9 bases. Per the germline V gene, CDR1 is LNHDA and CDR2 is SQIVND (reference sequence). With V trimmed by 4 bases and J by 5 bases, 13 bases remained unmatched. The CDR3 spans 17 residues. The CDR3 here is CASSTNHKREVGDTQYF. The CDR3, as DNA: TGTGCCAGTAGTACCAATCACAAGCGGGAGGTCGGAGATACGCAGTATTTT.

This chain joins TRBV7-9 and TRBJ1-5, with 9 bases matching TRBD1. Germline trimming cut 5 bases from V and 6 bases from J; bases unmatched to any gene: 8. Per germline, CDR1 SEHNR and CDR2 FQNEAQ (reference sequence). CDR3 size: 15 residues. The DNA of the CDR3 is TGTGCCAGCAGCCCCGGGACAGGGCCCGTTCAGCCCCAGCATTTT. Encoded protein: CASSPGTGPVQPQHF.

CDR3 sequence (DNA): TGTGCCAGCGGGTCTGGGGTTGAAAAACTGTTTTTT. It codes for CASGSGVEKLFF. The J gene is TRBJ1-4, the V gene TRBV25-1; D is unresolved. This CDR3 has 12 residues. The V gene lost 8 bases and the J gene lost 7 bases, with 11 bases spanning the gap. Germline V gives CDR1 MGHDK, CDR2 SYGVNS.